Below are 9 T cell receptor beta chains sequenced from a single sample in a study of T-cell memory formation after mild COVID-19. TCRdb analysed the 5' RACE reads with MiXCR anew, one entry per CDR3 protein. The sample has 350,000 to 500,000 distinct CDR3 sequences, about 20% seen once. The sample taken for sequencing was PBMCs or a T cell subset sorted from them (not recorded which). The receptors come from a young man who had mild COVID-19 (a few samples of this study predate the infection). Cell type and time point are not known.

This clonotype showed up just a few times. This chain joins TRBV4-1 and TRBJ1-6; D remains ambiguous. The CDR3 is 16 residues long. Trimming took 0 bases from V and 8 from J, leaving 14 bases between them. CDR1 MGHRA and CDR2 YSYEKL come from the germline V gene. CDR3 residues: CASSQDSAGGDSPLHF. The DNA for the CDR3 is TGCGCCAGCAGCCAAGATTCGGCAGGTGGAGATTCACCCCTCCACTTT.

The chain recombines TRBV24-1 with TRBJ1-1; D call uncertain. The V end was cut by 8 bases, the J end by 1 base, with 16 bases between. Germline CDR1 KGHDR, CDR2 SFDVKD. The CDR3 runs 15 residues. The CDR3 region is CATTVLGRSNTEAFF. The CDR3 DNA follows: TGTGCCACCACTGTATTGGGCAGATCGAACACTGAAGCTTTCTTT.

The rearrangement joins TRBV12-3 or TRBV12-4 to TRBJ2-3; 11 nucleotides agree with TRBD2. The CDR3 length is 16 residues. V shed 6 bases, J shed 6 bases, and the junction held 11 bases outside the gene matches. Here the CDR3 DNA reads TGTGCCAGCAGACCCGGCTCTAGCGGGGGGCGCGATACGCAGTATTTT. It encodes CASRPGSSGGRDTQYF.

V and J are TRBV5-1 and TRBJ2-5, with a tentative D call TRBD2 (5 bases). CDR3 length equals 15 residues. Germline-derived CDR1 and CDR2 are SGHRS and YFSETQ. Trimming took off 3 bases at V and 3 bases at J, with 15 bases between the two ends. The CDR3 is CASSSSDSAEETQYF. CDR3 DNA sequence: TGCGCCAGCAGCTCCTCGGATAGCGCCGAAGAGACCCAGTACTTC.

The DNA of the CDR3 is TGTGCCAGCAGCTTACCGGGACACTCCTACAATGAGCAGTTCTTC. It yields the protein CASSLPGHSYNEQFF. V and J are TRBV5-8 and TRBJ2-1, with a tentative D call TRBD1 (6 bases). V was trimmed by 2 bases and J by 0 bases, leaving 9 bases between them. Germline V gene lookup returns CDR1 SGHTS and CDR2 YDEGEE. CDR3 length: 15 amino acids.

For this clonotype: Being one base from a much bigger clone, this may be a read error. The chain is built from TRBV19 and TRBJ1-2; D is possibly TRBD1 (6 bases). The V end was cut by 6 bases, the J end by 6 bases, with 14 bases between. Per the germline V gene, CDR1 is LNHDA and CDR2 is SQIVND (reference sequence). CDR3 size: 13 residues. This chain's CDR3 is CASRTGLVDGYTF. CDR3 sequence (DNA): TGTGCCAGTAGAACAGGGCTCGTTGATGGCTACACCTTC.

The chain is built from TRBV7-9 and TRBJ1-4; D call uncertain. There are 16 residues in the CDR3. Germline CDR1 is SEHNR and CDR2 is FQNEAQ (reference sequence). Trimming cost V 3 bases and J 1 base, with 12 bases left between them. The CDR3 sequence is CASSLLYGETNEKLFF. As DNA, the CDR3 is TGTGCCAGCAGCTTGTTATACGGAGAAACTAATGAAAAACTGTTTTTT.

This clonotype was recorded a few times. The chain links TRBV10-2 to TRBJ2-3; 12 bases are a match to TRBD2. The germline CDR1 and CDR2 sequences are WSHSY and SAAADI. The junction had 4 bases not matched to a gene; V was cut back by 8 bases and J by 4 bases. The CDR3 runs 14 residues. This CDR3 is CASGGLAGADTQYF. DNA of the CDR3: TGCGCCAGCGGGGGACTAGCGGGCGCAGATACGCAGTATTTT.

This clonotype was recorded a few times. The CDR3 coding sequence is TGTGCCAGCAGTTACTCTCCACGGACCATGAACACTGAAGCTTTCTTT. This sequence encodes CASSYSPRTMNTEAFF. The V call is TRBV6-6, the J call TRBJ1-1; D remains unclear. V was clipped by 0 bases and J by 0 bases, with 11 bases between them. Germline CDR1 MNHNY, CDR2 SVGAGI (reference sequence). The CDR3 is 16 amino acids.